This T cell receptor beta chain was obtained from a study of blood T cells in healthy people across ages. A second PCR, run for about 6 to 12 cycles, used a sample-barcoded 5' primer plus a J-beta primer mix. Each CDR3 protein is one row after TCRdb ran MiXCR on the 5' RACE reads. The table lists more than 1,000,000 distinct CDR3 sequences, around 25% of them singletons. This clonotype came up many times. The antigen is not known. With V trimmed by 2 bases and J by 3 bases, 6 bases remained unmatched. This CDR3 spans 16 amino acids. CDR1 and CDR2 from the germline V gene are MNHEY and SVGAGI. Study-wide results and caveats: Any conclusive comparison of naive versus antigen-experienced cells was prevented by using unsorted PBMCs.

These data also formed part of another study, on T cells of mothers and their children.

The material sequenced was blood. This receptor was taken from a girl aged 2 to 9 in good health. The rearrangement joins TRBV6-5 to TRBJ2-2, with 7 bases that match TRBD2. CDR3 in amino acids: CASSYPLALDTGELFF. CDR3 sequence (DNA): TGTGCCAGCAGTTACCCACTAGCGCTCGACACCGGGGAGCTGTTTTTT.